The 18 T cell receptor beta chains below all came from one sample that was sequenced in a study of tumor and adjacent non-tumor tissue in lung cancer. This sample's RNA came from whole unsorted tissue. The library came from three nested PCR rounds adapted from ARM-PCR protocols. Via MiXCR, TCRdb re-called the multiplex PCR reads, giving one row per CDR3 protein. The table shows 130,000 or so distinct CDR3 sequences, with roughly 64% occurring only once. The source material was lung tumor tissue. Receptor source: a man under 40 with non-small cell lung cancer.

Comment on this clonotype: One junction end disagrees with the germline gene, perhaps due to a read error. The V gene is TRBV20-1, the J gene TRBJ1-2; D gene ambiguous. CDR1 DFQATT and CDR2 SNEGSKA come from the germline V gene (reference sequence). This CDR3 spans 17 amino acids. CDR3 in amino acids: CSASSTGGVVRHYGYTF. CDR3 sequence (DNA): TGCAGTGCGTCATCGACTGGTGGTGTCGTCAGGCATTATGGCTATACCTTC.

About this clonotype itself: A single base separates this from a much larger clone, so it may be a read error. This chain joins TRBV12-3 or TRBV12-4 and TRBJ1-5, with unresolved D. Trimming cost V 10 bases and J 7 bases, with 17 bases left between them. The CDR3 runs to 13 residues. The CDR3 protein is CANSPGPGQPQHF. The DNA of the CDR3 is TGTGCCAACAGCCCTGGGCCGGGGCAGCCCCAGCATTTT.

Regarding this clonotype: The junction departs from the called germline gene at one end, perhaps through a read error. The chain carries TRBV6-6 and TRBJ2-2; possibly TRBD2 for D (6 bases). The CDR3 extends over 15 amino acids. Germline V gene data show CDR1 as MNHNY and CDR2 as SVGAGI (reference sequence). Written as DNA, the CDR3 is TGTGCCAGCAGTAAAGCCCACGTGAACACCGGGGGGCTGTTTTTT. Amino acid sequence: CASSKAHVNTGGLFF.

Points on this clonotype: At one end, the junction sequence differs from germline, possibly due to a read error. The DNA of the CDR3 is TGCGCAAGTACCCCTAGCGTGAACACCGTGGAGCTGTTTTTT. Protein product: CASTPSVNTVELFF. The chain recombines TRBV11-2 with TRBJ2-2, with a possible D match to TRBD2 (6 bases). CDR3 length equals 14 residues. Germline assignment: CDR1 SGHAT and CDR2 FQNNGV.

Concerning this clonotype: The junction departs from the called germline gene at one end, perhaps through a read error. The V gene is TRBV11-2, the J gene TRBJ2-1, with 8 bases aligning to TRBD2. Germline values: CDR1 SGHAT, CDR2 FQNNGV. The CDR3 runs to 15 residues. This CDR3 is CTSRPLTSAYNEQFF. CDR3 sequence (DNA): TGTACCAGTAGGCCACTGACTAGCGCTTACAATGAGCAGTTCTTC.

The chain couples TRBV20-1 to TRBJ1-5; D is undetermined. CDR1 is DFQATT and CDR2 is SNEGSKA in the germline V gene (reference sequence). This CDR3 is 10 amino acids long. Trimming removed 8 bases from V and 6 bases from J, with 8 bases in between. This chain's CDR3 is CSTGSQPQHF. CDR3 coding DNA: TGCAGTACTGGGAGTCAGCCCCAGCATTTT.

The chain recombines TRBV24-1 with TRBJ2-1; D unresolved. This CDR3 has 14 amino acids. The V end lost 8 bases, the J end lost 0 bases, and 10 bases lay between the germline ends. Germline assignment: CDR1 KGHDR and CDR2 SFDVKD. DNA of the CDR3: TGTGCCACCATCCGGAAGAGCTCCTACAATGAGCAGTTCTTC. This translates into CATIRKSSYNEQFF.

In the case of this clonotype: The junction departs from germline at one end; a sequencing error may be responsible. This chain's CDR3 is CASSPRWYDTEAFF. CDR3 nucleotide sequence: TGTGCCAGCAGCCCCAGGTGGTATGACACTGAAGCCTTCTTT. This sequence joins TRBV11-2 and TRBJ1-1; no clear D gene. This CDR3 has 14 amino acids. The germline gives CDR1 SGHAT, CDR2 FQNNGV.

A note on this clonotype: Since a much larger clone is just one base distant, this may be a read error. J is TRBJ2-2 and V is TRBV12-5; no reliable D call. Germline V gene lookup returns CDR1 LGHNT and CDR2 FRNRAP. The CDR3 consists of 16 residues. The CDR3 protein is CDSGLVPGLGTGELFF. The CDR3 coding sequence is TGTGATAGTGGTTTGGTACCCGGCCTGGGGACCGGGGAGCTGTTTTTT.

This clonotype is labeled medium-sized (0.01 to 0.1%). The rearrangement joins TRBV4-1 to TRBJ2-7, with a possible D match to TRBD1 (6 bases). The CDR3 loop spans 16 amino acids. The germline V gene has CDR1 MGHRA and CDR2 YSYEKL. The V end was cut by 0 bases, the J end by 2 bases, with 14 bases between. DNA of the CDR3: TGCGCCAGCAGCCAAGATGAACAGGGAAACACCTACGAGCAGTACTTC. This sequence encodes CASSQDEQGNTYEQYF.

The genes are TRBV12-3 or TRBV12-4 and TRBJ2-2; possibly TRBD2 for D (6 bases). The CDR3 totals 14 residues. V was clipped by 3 bases and J by 7 bases, with 12 bases between them. The CDR3 region is CASSFRELSGELFF. As DNA, the CDR3 is TGTGCCAGCAGTTTCCGGGAGTTGAGCGGGGAGCTGTTTTTT.

This clonotype occurred many times. The gene calls are TRBV4-2 and TRBJ2-4, with D tentatively TRBD1 or TRBD2 (5 bases each). This CDR3 is 15 amino acids long. The germline gives CDR1 LGHNA, CDR2 YNFKEQ. V lost 1 base to trimming and J lost 5 bases, with 12 bases between them. The CDR3 protein is CASSQVTGPENIQYF. The CDR3 coding sequence is TGTGCCAGCAGCCAAGTTACGGGGCCGGAAAACATTCAGTACTTC.

Note on this clonotype: Mismatch with germline at one junction end may stem from a read error. The chain recombines TRBV5-1 with TRBJ2-7; the D gene is possibly TRBD1 (5 bases). The CDR3 is 14 amino acids. Germline CDR1 SGHRS, CDR2 YFSETQ. As DNA, the CDR3 is TGCGCCAGCAGCTCAGGGTTGGGCTCCTACGAGCAGTATTTC. It encodes CASSSGLGSYEQYF.

On this clonotype itself: The junction departs from germline at one end; a sequencing error may be responsible. The chain couples TRBV11-2 to TRBJ2-7; 8 nucleotides align to TRBD1. CDR1 is SGHAT, CDR2 FQNNGV, per germline. The length of the CDR3 is 15 residues. CDR3 region: CDSSSGTGRTYEQYF. CDR3 bases: TGTGACAGCAGCTCGGGGACAGGCCGGACCTACGAGCAGTACTTC. Filled out from reference TRBV11-2 and TRBJ2-7, the complete variable domain reads EAGVAQSPRYKIIEKRQSVAFWCNPISGHATLYWYQQILGQGPKLLIQFQNNGVVDDSQLPKDRFSAERLKGVDSTLKIQPAKLEDSAVYLCDSSSGTGRTYEQYFGPGTRLTVT.

This clonotype appeared many times. The chain joins TRBV20-1 to TRBJ1-2; tentative D call: TRBD1 (5 bases). Germline V gene data show CDR1 as DFQATT and CDR2 as SNEGSKA (reference sequence). CDR3 length: 12 amino acids. Trimming shortened V by 6 bases and J by 1 base, and 9 bases separated the two germline ends. The CDR3 protein is CSAPGLNYGYTF. The CDR3 DNA reads as TGCAGTGCCCCAGGGCTTAACTATGGCTACACCTTC.

Turning to this clonotype: A read error may account for a junction end that differs from germline. This sequence joins TRBV6-2 or TRBV6-3 and TRBJ1-2, with D unresolved. Germline loops: CDR1 MNHEY, CDR2 SVGEGT. The CDR3 has 11 residues. CDR3 region: CASCYGTVHHF. CDR3 in DNA: TGTGCCAGCTGTTACGGAACTGTTCATCACTTC.

In its sample, this clonotype was seen once. Compared with germline, one end of the junction differs, possibly owing to a read error. The V call is TRBV11-2, the J call TRBJ2-7, with TRBD2 matching over 11 bases. The CDR3 covers 17 residues. Germline-derived CDR1 and CDR2 are SGHAT and FQNNGV. DNA for the CDR3: TGTGCCAACAGCTTACCTAGCGGGAGGCCGGACTCCTGCGAGCAGTACTTC. Translating it yields CANSLPSGRPDSCEQYF.

Regarding this clonotype: Given the absence of the conserved phenylalanine or tryptophan at the CDR3 end, a read error is likely. As DNA, the CDR3 is TGCAGTACCTCTAGGGCCTGGAGGAGGTCCCCAGATACGCAGTATTCT. Its translation is CSTSRAWRRSPDTQYS. The chain employs TRBV20-1 and TRBJ2-3; perhaps TRBD2 as D (5 bases). Germline V gene lookup returns CDR1 DFQATT and CDR2 SNEGSKA (reference sequence). Deletions cut 8 bases from V and 4 bases from J, with 25 bases between. This CDR3 has 16 amino acids.